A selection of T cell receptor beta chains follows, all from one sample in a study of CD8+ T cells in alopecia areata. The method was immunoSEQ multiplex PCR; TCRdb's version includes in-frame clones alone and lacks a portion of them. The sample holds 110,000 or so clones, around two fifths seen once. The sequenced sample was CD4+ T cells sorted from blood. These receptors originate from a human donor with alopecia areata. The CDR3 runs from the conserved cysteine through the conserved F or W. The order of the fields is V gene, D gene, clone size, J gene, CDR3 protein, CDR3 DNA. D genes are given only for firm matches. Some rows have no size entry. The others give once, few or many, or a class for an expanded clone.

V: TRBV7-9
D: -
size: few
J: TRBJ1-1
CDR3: CASSLAFRGLSTEAFF
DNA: TGTGCCAGCAGCTTAGCGTTCCGGGGGCTGAGCACTGAAGCTTTCTTT

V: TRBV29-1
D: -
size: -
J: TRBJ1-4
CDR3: CSVDPRGANEKLFF
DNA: TGCAGCGTGGATCCCAGGGGAGCTAATGAAAAACTGTTTTTT

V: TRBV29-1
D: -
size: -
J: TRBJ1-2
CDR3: CSVPRGLGYTF
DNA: TGCAGCGTCCCCAGAGGGCTTGGCTACACCTTC

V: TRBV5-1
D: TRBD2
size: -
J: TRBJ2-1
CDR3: CASSLPNSSGRGYNEQFF
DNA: TGCGCCAGCAGCTTGCCTAACTCTAGCGGGAGGGGGTACAATGAGCAGTTCTTC

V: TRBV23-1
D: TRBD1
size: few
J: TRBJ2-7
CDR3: CASSQSFVRTGANSYEQYF
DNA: TGCGCCAGCAGTCAATCGTTCGTGCGGACAGGGGCCAATTCTTACGAGCAGTACTTC

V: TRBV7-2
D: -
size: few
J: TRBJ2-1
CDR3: CASSLGWANNEQFF
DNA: TGTGCCAGCAGCTTAGGGTGGGCGAACAATGAGCAGTTCTTC

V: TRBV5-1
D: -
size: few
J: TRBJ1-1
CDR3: CASSLDRVDTEAFF
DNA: TGCGCCAGCAGCTTGGATAGGGTAGACACTGAAGCTTTCTTT

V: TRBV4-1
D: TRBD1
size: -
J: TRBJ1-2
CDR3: CASSQTGTGYGYTF
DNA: TGCGCCAGCAGCCAAACAGGGACAGGCTATGGCTACACCTTC

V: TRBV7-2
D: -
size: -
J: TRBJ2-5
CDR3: CASSFADQETQYF
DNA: TGTGCCAGCAGCTTCGCAGACCAAGAGACCCAGTACTTC

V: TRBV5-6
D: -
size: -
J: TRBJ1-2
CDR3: CASSLSRQAALYGYTF
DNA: TGTGCCAGCAGCTTATCAAGACAGGCCGCCCTATATGGCTACACCTTC

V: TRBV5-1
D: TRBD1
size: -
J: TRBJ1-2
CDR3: CASSSGTGNGYTF
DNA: TGCGCCAGCAGCTCCGGGACAGGGAACGGCTACACCTTC

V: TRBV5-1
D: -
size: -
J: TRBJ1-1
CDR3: CASSRMGGTEAFF
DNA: TGCGCCAGCAGCCGCATGGGCGGCACTGAAGCTTTCTTT